Following are 21 T cell receptor beta chains from one sample sequenced in a study of CDR3 diversity in severe acne. Each CDR3 protein is one row after TCRdb ran MiXCR on the PCR reads. Among approximately 97,000 distinct CDR3 sequences, about half were seen once, and the ten largest hold around 12%. Sequences were obtained from blood. The receptor set was obtained from a male donor with acne.

This clonotype was seen repeatedly, ten times or more. The chain carries TRBV7-9 and TRBJ2-7; D remains unclear. The germline V gene encodes CDR1 SEHNR and CDR2 FQNEAQ (reference sequence). V dropped 6 bases and J dropped 3 bases, with 6 bases sitting between them. There are 11 residues in the CDR3. The CDR3 DNA is TGTGCCAGCAGTTTTGACTACGAGCAGTACGTC. It encodes CASSFDYEQYV.

This clonotype was seen a handful of times. This rearrangement joins TRBV6-4 to TRBJ2-2; the match to TRBD2 covers 9 bases. Germline V gene data show CDR1 as MRHNA and CDR2 as SNTAGT. The CDR3 is 15 amino acids. Trimming removed 3 bases from V and 3 bases from J; junction bases left unmatched: 2. The CDR3 DNA is TGTGCCAGCAGTGAAGTAGCGGGAGACACCGGGGAGCTGTTTTTT. Translated: CASSEVAGDTGELFF.

This chain uses TRBV7-9 with TRBJ2-3; 8 bases agree with TRBD2. The CDR3 runs to 23 residues. Looked up from germline, CDR1 is SEHNR and CDR2 is FQNEAQ (reference sequence). Trimming cost V 5 bases and J 6 bases; bases outside gene matches: 34. In nucleotides, the CDR3 is TGTGCCAGCAGCCCCTATCGCCCCAGACTGGCGGGAGGACTCCGGGGGGGTAGGGATACGCAGTATTTT. It codes for CASSPYRPRLAGGLRGGRDTQYF.

As to this clonotype: One base away lies a much larger clone, so this may be a sequencing read error. The gene calls are TRBV24-1 and TRBJ2-2; possible D gene TRBD2, 5 bases. Germline V lookup: CDR1 KGHDR, CDR2 SFDVKD. The CDR3 contains 14 residues. The CDR3 spells CATSETLDTGELLF. The DNA of the CDR3 is TGTGCCACCAGTGAAACTCTAGACACCGGGGAGCTGTTGTTT.

Ten or more counts support this clonotype. V gene TRBV2 combines with J gene TRBJ2-1, with D perhaps TRBD2 (5 bases). This CDR3 has 11 residues. Between the trimmed V and J ends, which lost 6 bases and 15 bases, there was a span of 15 bases. CDR1 and CDR2 (germline): SNHLY, FYNNEI. CDR3 DNA sequence: TGTGCCAGCAGCGCAGACTATGACGGGTTCTTC. Its protein is CASSADYDGFF. The whole variable domain, remainder taken from reference TRBV2 and TRBJ2-1, is EPEVTQTPSHQVTQMGQEVILRCVPISNHLYFYWYRQILGQKVEFLVSFYNNEISEKSEIFDDQFSVERPDGSNFTLKIRSTKLEDSAMYFCASSADYDGFFGPGTRLTVL.

This clonotype was counted only a few times. The genes are TRBV10-3 and TRBJ2-3, with D perhaps TRBD1 or TRBD2 (6 bases each). Per the germline V gene, CDR1 is ENHRY and CDR2 is SYGVKD. The CDR3 contains 21 residues. With 10 bases removed from V and 4 bases from J, the gap between germline ends came to 39 bases. The CDR3 nucleotides read TGTGCCACCCGAACTCTTGCCAGCAGTTACGACGGGGGCGCGGGGTCAGATACGCAGTATTTT. Its translation is CATRTLASSYDGGAGSDTQYF.

This chain uses TRBV10-3 with TRBJ2-5; D is unclear. CDR1 ENHRY and CDR2 SYGVKD come from the germline V gene. The CDR3 covers 14 residues. Deletions cut 0 bases from V and 0 bases from J, with 5 bases between. CDR3 sequence (DNA): TGTGCCATCAGTGAGTCGCCGGACCAAGAGACCCAGTACTTC. Its translation: CAISESPDQETQYF.

This clonotype was seen at least ten times. This rearrangement joins TRBV6-1 to TRBJ2-3; 9 bases match TRBD1. The length of the CDR3 is 14 residues. V shed 2 bases and J 9 bases; nucleotides not matched to a gene: 6. The germline V gene encodes CDR1 MNHNS and CDR2 SASEGT. The CDR3 spells CASSERTGVDTQYF. The CDR3 region has the DNA TGTGCCAGCAGTGAAAGGACAGGGGTCGACACGCAGTATTTT.

The chain recombines TRBV29-1 with TRBJ1-2, with a possible D match to TRBD1 (6 bases). Germline V gene lookup returns CDR1 SQVTM and CDR2 ANQGSEA. V lost 0 bases and J 3 bases, leaving 14 bases between the germline ends. The CDR3 is 15 residues long. CDR3 protein: CSVEENRVIDYGYTF. CDR3 coding DNA: TGCAGCGTTGAAGAAAACAGGGTAATAGACTATGGCTACACCTTC.

V usage is TRBV14 and J usage is TRBJ2-2, with D maybe TRBD2 (5 bases). The CDR3 is made up of 17 amino acids. CDR1 and CDR2 from the germline V gene are SGHDN and FVKESK. Trimming stripped 0 bases from V and 6 bases from J, with 17 bases between. The CDR3 loop reads CASSQDRTAGLSGELFF. The DNA for the CDR3 is TGTGCCAGCAGCCAAGATAGGACGGCAGGACTGTCCGGGGAGCTGTTTTTT.

This clonotype was observed at least ten times. The CDR3 here is CASSYSVGQADTQYF. Here the CDR3 DNA reads TGTGCCAGCAGTTACTCGGTGGGGCAGGCAGATACGCAGTATTTT. The J gene is TRBJ2-3, the V gene TRBV6-5; perhaps TRBD1 as D (5 bases). The CDR3 covers 15 residues. Germline lookup yields CDR1 MNHEY and CDR2 SVGAGI. Between the trimmed V and J ends, which lost 0 bases and 4 bases, there was a span of 11 bases.

The chain recombines TRBV7-6 with TRBJ2-1; D remains ambiguous. The CDR3 runs 9 residues. With 5 bases removed from V and 13 bases from J, the gap between germline ends came to 6 bases. Germline lookup yields CDR1 SGHVS and CDR2 FNYEAQ. The CDR3: CASSTGQFF. The CDR3 DNA reads as TGTGCCAGCAGCACCGGACAGTTCTTC.

This sequence joins TRBV29-1 and TRBJ1-4; no firm D call. Per the germline V gene, CDR1 is SQVTM and CDR2 is ANQGSEA. The CDR3 has 11 amino acids. V lost 1 base, J lost 8 bases, and 5 bases lay in between. The CDR3 reads CSVEVVEKLFF. CDR3 nucleotide sequence: TGCAGCGTTGAAGTGGTGGAAAAACTGTTTTTT.

The chain combines TRBV7-3 with TRBJ2-7; 7 bases line up with TRBD1. After removal of 5 bases from V and 3 bases from J, the junction contained 7 bases not matched to a gene. Germline V CDR1 and CDR2: SGHTA, FQGTGA. The CDR3 is made up of 14 amino acids. CDR3 nucleotides: TGTGCCAGCAGCCGAACGACAGGGTTCTACGAGCAGTACTTC. It translates to CASSRTTGFYEQYF.

This clonotype is labeled as medium-sized. V usage is TRBV20-1 and J usage is TRBJ2-5, with D possibly matching TRBD2 (5 bases). Germline CDR1 DFQATT, CDR2 SNEGSKA (reference sequence). The CDR3 has 17 residues. V was clipped by 4 bases and J by 2 bases, with 23 bases between them. CDR3 residues: CSATRGSVWGNQETQYF. For the CDR3, the DNA is TGCAGTGCTACCCGAGGGAGTGTTTGGGGTAATCAAGAGACCCAGTACTTC.

Worth noting for this clonotype: At one of its ends the junction is not consistent with the germline gene, which may arise from a read error. This chain links TRBV7-9 with TRBJ2-3; D possibly corresponds to TRBD1 (5 bases). CDR1 and CDR2 from the germline V gene are SEHNR and FQNEAQ (reference sequence). The CDR3 sequence is 16 residues long. CDR3 coding DNA: TGTGCCGGCAGCTTAGGCGGCAGGGCAAGCATAGATACGCAGTATTTT. Amino acids: CAGSLGGRASIDTQYF.

The chain uses TRBV5-1 and TRBJ2-5, with TRBD1 as a possible D gene (5 bases). This CDR3 is 15 amino acids long. In germline, CDR1 is SGHRS, CDR2 YFSETQ. The V end was cut by 0 bases, the J end by 4 bases, with 13 bases between. CDR3 nucleotides: TGCGCCAGCAGCTTGGATTCAGGGCCCCGAGAGACCCAGTACTTC. It codes for CASSLDSGPRETQYF.

As regards this clonotype: A much larger clone lies a single base off, so this may be a read error. The chain employs TRBV7-9 and TRBJ2-2; 7 bases fit TRBD2. Germline lookup yields CDR1 SEHNR and CDR2 FQNEAQ (reference sequence). The CDR3 runs to 17 residues. V lost 1 base, J lost 5 bases, and 10 bases stayed unmatched. In DNA form, the CDR3 reads TGTGCCAGCAGCTTAGGACTACTAACGGGGGGAACCGGGGAGCTGTTTTTT. This sequence encodes CASSLGLLTGGTGELFF.

J is TRBJ2-5 and V is TRBV10-2, with D perhaps matching TRBD1 (7 bases). V was pared by 7 bases and J by 4 bases, with 13 bases between. Germline V gives CDR1 WSHSY, CDR2 SAAADI. The CDR3 has 13 residues. The CDR3 coding sequence is TGCGCCAGCAAGGCAGGGGGAGGAGAGACCCAGTACTTC. This gives the protein CASKAGGGETQYF.

Concerning this clonotype: A read error may produce the germline difference seen at one junction end. V usage is TRBV19 and J usage is TRBJ2-7; possibly TRBD2 for D (5 bases). Per the germline V gene, CDR1 is LNHDA and CDR2 is SQIVND (reference sequence). The CDR3 is 16 amino acids. CDR3 bases: TGTGCCAGTAGGCCTGCCTCCGGGCCGAACACCGGGGAGCTGTACTTC. Its translation is CASRPASGPNTGELYF.

The genes are TRBV25-1 and TRBJ2-7, with TRBD2 matching over 8 bases. This CDR3 has 16 residues. Germline assignment: CDR1 MGHDK and CDR2 SYGVNS. V gave up 5 bases and J gave up 3 bases; unmatched junction bases: 12. The CDR3 DNA reads as TGTGCCAGCAGTTTTGAGTTAGCGGGAATCGGCTACGAGCAGTACTTC. Protein sequence: CASSFELAGIGYEQYF.